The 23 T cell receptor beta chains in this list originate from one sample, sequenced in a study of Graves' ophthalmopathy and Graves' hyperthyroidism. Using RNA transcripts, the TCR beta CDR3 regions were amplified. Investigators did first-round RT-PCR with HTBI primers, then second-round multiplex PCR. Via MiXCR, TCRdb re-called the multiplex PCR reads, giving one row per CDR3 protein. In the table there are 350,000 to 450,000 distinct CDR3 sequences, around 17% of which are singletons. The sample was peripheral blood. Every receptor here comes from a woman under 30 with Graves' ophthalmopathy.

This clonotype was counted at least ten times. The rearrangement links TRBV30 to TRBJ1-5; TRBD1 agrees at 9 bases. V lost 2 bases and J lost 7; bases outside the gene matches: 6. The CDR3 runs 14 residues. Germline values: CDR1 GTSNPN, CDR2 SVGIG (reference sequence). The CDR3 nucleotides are TGTGCCTGGAGTCCCACAGGGGGCGTCCAGCCCCAGCATTTT. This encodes CAWSPTGGVQPQHF.

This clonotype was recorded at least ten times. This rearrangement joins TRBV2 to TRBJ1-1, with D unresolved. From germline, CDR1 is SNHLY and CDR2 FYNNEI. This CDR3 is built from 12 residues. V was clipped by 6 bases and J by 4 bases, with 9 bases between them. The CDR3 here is CASRIRITEAFF. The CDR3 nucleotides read TGTGCCAGCAGGATCCGAATCACTGAAGCTTTCTTT.

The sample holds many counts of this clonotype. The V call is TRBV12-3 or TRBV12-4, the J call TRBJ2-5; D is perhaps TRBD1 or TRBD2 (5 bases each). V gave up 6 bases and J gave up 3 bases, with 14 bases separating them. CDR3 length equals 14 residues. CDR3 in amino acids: CASSLAGSEETQYF. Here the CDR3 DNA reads TGTGCCAGCAGCCTAGCAGGGTCTGAAGAGACCCAGTACTTC.

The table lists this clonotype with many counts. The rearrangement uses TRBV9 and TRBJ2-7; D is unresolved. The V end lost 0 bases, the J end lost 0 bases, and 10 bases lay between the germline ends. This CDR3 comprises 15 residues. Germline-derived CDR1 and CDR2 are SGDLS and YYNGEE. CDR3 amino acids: CASSVGPASSYEQYF. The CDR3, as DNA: TGTGCCAGCAGCGTAGGGCCGGCCAGCTCCTACGAGCAGTACTTC.

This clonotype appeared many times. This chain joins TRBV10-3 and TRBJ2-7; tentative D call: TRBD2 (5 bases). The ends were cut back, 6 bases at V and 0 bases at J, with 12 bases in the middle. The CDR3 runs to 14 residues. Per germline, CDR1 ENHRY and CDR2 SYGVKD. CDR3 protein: CAISKTGSSYEQYF. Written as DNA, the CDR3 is TGTGCCATCAGCAAGACGGGAAGCTCCTACGAGCAGTACTTC.

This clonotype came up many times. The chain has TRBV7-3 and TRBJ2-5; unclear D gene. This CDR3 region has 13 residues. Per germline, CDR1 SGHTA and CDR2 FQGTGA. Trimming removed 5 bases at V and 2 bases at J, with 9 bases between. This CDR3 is CASSRVFQETQYF. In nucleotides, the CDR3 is TGTGCCAGCAGCCGCGTATTTCAAGAGACCCAGTACTTC.

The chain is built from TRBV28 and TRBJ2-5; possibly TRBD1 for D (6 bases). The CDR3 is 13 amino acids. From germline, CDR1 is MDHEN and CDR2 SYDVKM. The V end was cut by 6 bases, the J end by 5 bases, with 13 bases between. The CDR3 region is CASSPTGIETQYF. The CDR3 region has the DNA TGTGCCAGCAGCCCCACAGGGATCGAGACCCAGTACTTC. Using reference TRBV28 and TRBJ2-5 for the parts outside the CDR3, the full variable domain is DVKVTQSSRYLVKRTGEKVFLECVQDMDHENMFWYRQDPGLGLRLIYFSYDVKMKEKGDIPEGYSVSREKKERFSLILESASTNQTSMYLCASSPTGIETQYFGPGTRLLVL.

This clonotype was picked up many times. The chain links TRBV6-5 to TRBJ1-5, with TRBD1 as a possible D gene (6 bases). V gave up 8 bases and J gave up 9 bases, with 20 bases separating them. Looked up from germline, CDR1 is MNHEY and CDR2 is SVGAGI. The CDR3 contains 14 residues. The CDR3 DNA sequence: TGTGCCAGCCTGACGCAGGGGCCCCCAGGGCCCCAGCATTTT. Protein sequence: CASLTQGPPGPQHF.

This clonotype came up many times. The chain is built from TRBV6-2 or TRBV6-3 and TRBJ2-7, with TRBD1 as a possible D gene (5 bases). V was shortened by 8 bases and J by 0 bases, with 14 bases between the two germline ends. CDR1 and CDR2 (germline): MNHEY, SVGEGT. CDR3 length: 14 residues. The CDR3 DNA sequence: TGTGCCAGCGGGGCACACAGGAACTCCTACGAGCAGTACTTC. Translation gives CASGAHRNSYEQYF.

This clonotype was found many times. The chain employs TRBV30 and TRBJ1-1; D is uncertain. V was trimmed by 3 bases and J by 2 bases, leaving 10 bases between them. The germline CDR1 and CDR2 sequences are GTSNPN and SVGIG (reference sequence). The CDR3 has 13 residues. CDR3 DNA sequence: TGTGCCTGGAGGCGATGGGTTAACACTGAAGCTTTCTTT. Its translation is CAWRRWVNTEAFF.

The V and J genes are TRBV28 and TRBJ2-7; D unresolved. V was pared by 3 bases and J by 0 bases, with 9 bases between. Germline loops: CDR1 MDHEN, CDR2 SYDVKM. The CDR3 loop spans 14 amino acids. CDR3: CASSFPGDSYEQYF. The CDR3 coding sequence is TGTGCCAGCAGTTTTCCCGGAGACTCCTACGAGCAGTACTTC.

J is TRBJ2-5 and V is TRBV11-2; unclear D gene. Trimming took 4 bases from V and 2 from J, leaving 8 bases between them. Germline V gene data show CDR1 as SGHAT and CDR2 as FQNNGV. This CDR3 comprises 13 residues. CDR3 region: CASSSFGQETQYF. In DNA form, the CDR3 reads TGTGCCAGCAGCTCCTTCGGGCAAGAGACCCAGTACTTC.

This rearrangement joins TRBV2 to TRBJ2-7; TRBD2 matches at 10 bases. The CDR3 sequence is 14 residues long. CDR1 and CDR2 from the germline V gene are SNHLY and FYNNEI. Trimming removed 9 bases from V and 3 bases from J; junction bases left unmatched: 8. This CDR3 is CASRASGGGYEQYF. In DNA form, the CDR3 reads TGTGCCAGTCGAGCTAGCGGGGGCGGCTACGAGCAGTACTTC.

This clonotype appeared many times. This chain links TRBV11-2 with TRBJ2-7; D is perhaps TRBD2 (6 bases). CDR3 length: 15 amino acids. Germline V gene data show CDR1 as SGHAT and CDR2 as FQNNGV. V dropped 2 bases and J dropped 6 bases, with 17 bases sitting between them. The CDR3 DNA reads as TGTGCCAGCAGCTTAAGGGACCGAGGACTACGCGAGCAGTACTTC. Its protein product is CASSLRDRGLREQYF.

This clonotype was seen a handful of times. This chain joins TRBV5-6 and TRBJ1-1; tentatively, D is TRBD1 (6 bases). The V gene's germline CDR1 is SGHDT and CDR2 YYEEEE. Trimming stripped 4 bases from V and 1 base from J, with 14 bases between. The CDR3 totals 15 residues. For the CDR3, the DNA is TGTGCCAGCAGCGGCAGCCGGGACAAGAACACTGAAGCTTTCTTT. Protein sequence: CASSGSRDKNTEAFF.

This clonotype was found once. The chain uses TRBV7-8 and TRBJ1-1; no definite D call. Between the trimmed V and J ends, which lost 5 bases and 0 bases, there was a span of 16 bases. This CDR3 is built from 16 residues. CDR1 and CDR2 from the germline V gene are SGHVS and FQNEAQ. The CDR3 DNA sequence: TGTGCCAGCAGCCAAAGGGCGAGACCGCTGAACACTGAAGCTTTCTTT. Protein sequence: CASSQRARPLNTEAFF. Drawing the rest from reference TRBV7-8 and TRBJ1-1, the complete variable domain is GAGVSQSPRYKVAKRGQDVALRCDPISGHVSLFWYQQALGQGPEFLTYFQNEAQLDKSGLPSDRFFAERPEGSVSTLKIQRTQQEDSAVYLCASSQRARPLNTEAFFGQGTRLTVV.

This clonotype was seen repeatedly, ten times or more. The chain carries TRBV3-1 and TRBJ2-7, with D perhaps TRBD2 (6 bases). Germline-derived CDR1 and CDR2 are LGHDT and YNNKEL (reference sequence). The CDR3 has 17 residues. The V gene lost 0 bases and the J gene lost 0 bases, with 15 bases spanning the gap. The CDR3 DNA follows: TGTGCCAGCAGCCAAGATATTGGTGGGGGGAGCTCCTACGAGCAGTACTTC. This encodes CASSQDIGGGSSYEQYF.

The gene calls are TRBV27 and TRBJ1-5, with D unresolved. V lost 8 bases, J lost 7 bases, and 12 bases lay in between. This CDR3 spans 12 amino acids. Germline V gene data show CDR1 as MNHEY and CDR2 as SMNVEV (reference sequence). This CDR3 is CASGEILQPQHF. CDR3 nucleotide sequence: TGTGCCAGCGGCGAGATCTTACAGCCCCAGCATTTT.

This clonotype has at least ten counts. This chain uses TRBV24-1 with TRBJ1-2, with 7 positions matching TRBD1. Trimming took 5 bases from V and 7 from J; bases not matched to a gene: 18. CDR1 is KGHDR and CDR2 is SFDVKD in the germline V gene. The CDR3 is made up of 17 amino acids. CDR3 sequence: CATSASPGQSHRFGYTF. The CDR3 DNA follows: TGTGCCACCAGTGCCTCCCCGGGACAGTCCCACCGTTTTGGCTACACCTTC.

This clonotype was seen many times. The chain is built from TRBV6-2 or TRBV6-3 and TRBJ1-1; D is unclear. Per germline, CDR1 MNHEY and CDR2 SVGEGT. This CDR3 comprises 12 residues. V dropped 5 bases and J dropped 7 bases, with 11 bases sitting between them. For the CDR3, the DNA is TGTGCCAGCAGTCCTTTCGGATTTGAAGCTTTCTTT. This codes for CASSPFGFEAFF.

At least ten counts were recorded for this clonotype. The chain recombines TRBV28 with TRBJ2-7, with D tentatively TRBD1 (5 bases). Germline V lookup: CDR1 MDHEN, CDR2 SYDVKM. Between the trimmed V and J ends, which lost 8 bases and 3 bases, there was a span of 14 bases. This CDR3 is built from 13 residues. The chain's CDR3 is CASAYSRVYEQYF. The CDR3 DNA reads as TGTGCCAGCGCTTACTCCAGGGTCTACGAGCAGTACTTC.

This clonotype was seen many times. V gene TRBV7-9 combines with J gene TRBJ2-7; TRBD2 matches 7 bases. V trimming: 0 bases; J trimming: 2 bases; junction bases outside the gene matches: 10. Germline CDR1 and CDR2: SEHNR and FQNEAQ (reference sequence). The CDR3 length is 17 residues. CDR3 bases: TGTGCCAGCAGCTTAGCCCTGGCAAGCGGGACTACCTACGAGCAGTACTTC. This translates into CASSLALASGTTYEQYF. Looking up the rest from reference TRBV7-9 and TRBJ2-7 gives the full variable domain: DTGVSQNPRHKITKRGQNVTFRCDPISEHNRLYWYRQTLGQGPEFLTYFQNEAQLEKSRLLSDRFSAERPKGSFSTLEIQRTEQGDSAMYLCASSLALASGTTYEQYFGPGTRLTVT.

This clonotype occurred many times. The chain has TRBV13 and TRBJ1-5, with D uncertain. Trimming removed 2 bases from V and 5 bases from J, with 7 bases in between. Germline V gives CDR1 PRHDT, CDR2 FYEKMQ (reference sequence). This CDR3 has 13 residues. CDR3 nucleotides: TGTGCCAGCAGCTTAAATCGGGATCAGCCCCAGCATTTT. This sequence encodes CASSLNRDQPQHF.